One and the same sample provided the 21 T cell receptor beta chains below, sequenced in a study of early T cells in non-severe SARS-CoV-2 infection. TCRdb re-analysed the 5' RACE reads in MiXCR, keeping a single row per CDR3 protein. The table shows 70,000 or so distinct CDR3 sequences, with about 12% occurring only once. The sequencing sample was made of whole blood. These receptors originate from an adult who was a healthcare worker with PCR-confirmed SARS-CoV-2 infection or an uninfected control (not recorded which).

In its sample, this clonotype was seen many times. The chain recombines TRBV29-1 with TRBJ1-2; TRBD1 is a possible D gene (6 bases). The CDR3 sequence is 12 residues long. Trimming removed 7 bases at V and 5 bases at J, with 14 bases between. Germline assignment: CDR1 SQVTM and CDR2 ANQGSEA. This CDR3 is CSALDRTYGYTF. In DNA, the CDR3 is TGCAGCGCCCTTGACAGGACTTATGGCTACACCTTC.

This clonotype was counted many times. This rearrangement joins TRBV12-3 or TRBV12-4 to TRBJ1-2, with D unclear. The CDR3 is 14 amino acids. V was cut by 0 bases and J by 1 base, with 6 bases left in between. As DNA, the CDR3 is TGTGCCAGCAGTTTAGCGACAATTAACTATGGCTACACCTTC. It is translated as CASSLATINYGYTF.

The chain is built from TRBV28 and TRBJ2-7; D is possibly TRBD1 (6 bases). The CDR3 is made up of 15 amino acids. Germline-derived CDR1 and CDR2 are MDHEN and SYDVKM. V was clipped by 2 bases and J by 2 bases, with 13 bases between them. The CDR3 nucleotides are TGTGCCAGCAGTTTAGTCGACAGGTTGACCTACGAGCAGTACTTC. Translation: CASSLVDRLTYEQYF.

Many counts were recorded for this clonotype. The gene calls are TRBV7-6 and TRBJ2-1, with 8 bases identical to TRBD2. The CDR3 is 16 residues long. From germline, CDR1 is SGHVS and CDR2 FNYEAQ. The trim removed 4 bases at V and 5 bases at J, leaving 10 bases unmatched. The CDR3 loop reads CASSSLIGLAHNEQFF. CDR3 sequence (DNA): TGTGCCAGCAGCTCCCTAATTGGACTAGCCCACAATGAGCAGTTCTTC.

This clonotype was counted between two and nine times. The rearrangement links TRBV9 to TRBJ2-2; D may be TRBD1 (5 bases). The V end was cut by 4 bases, the J end by 2 bases, with 9 bases between. Germline CDR1 and CDR2: SGDLS and YYNGEE. The CDR3 loop spans 14 amino acids. CDR3 amino acids: CASSPRENTGELFF. Written as DNA, the CDR3 is TGTGCCAGCAGCCCCAGGGAAAACACCGGGGAGCTGTTTTTT.

This clonotype was detected only a few times. This sequence joins TRBV28 and TRBJ2-7; D might be TRBD1 or TRBD2, each matching 5 bases. There are 14 residues in the CDR3. The V end was cut by 6 bases, the J end by 6 bases, with 18 bases between. Germline assignment: CDR1 MDHEN and CDR2 SYDVKM. The CDR3 coding sequence is TGTGCCAGCAGCAAGGGACGGCAGGTGGGCGAGCAGTACTTC. Its protein product is CASSKGRQVGEQYF. Supplemented by reference TRBV28 and TRBJ2-7, the full variable domain reads DVKVTQSSRYLVKRTGEKVFLECVQDMDHENMFWYRQDPGLGLRLIYFSYDVKMKEKGDIPEGYSVSREKKERFSLILESASTNQTSMYLCASSKGRQVGEQYFGPGTRLTVT.

This clonotype was found many times. The chain links TRBV20-1 to TRBJ2-3, with D unresolved. Germline CDR1 is DFQATT and CDR2 is SNEGSKA (reference sequence). The V end lost 6 bases, the J end lost 0 bases, and 10 bases lay between the germline ends. The CDR3 spans 13 residues. CDR3 residues: CSAKSASTDTQYF. In nucleotides, the CDR3 is TGCAGTGCCAAGAGCGCTAGCACAGATACGCAGTATTTT.

The sample holds many counts of this clonotype. The chain links TRBV6-2 or TRBV6-3 to TRBJ1-1; possibly TRBD1 for D (6 bases). CDR3 length: 11 residues. V gave up 7 bases and J gave up 6 bases, with 9 bases separating them. Germline loops: CDR1 MNHEY, CDR2 SVGEGT. The CDR3 sequence: CASIDRSEAFF. CDR3 coding DNA: TGTGCCAGCATCGACAGGTCTGAAGCTTTCTTT.

This clonotype has a handful of counts. The gene calls are TRBV12-3 or TRBV12-4 and TRBJ2-7, with D hard to call. V was cut by 5 bases and J by 3 bases, with 5 bases left in between. The CDR3 sequence is 11 residues long. The CDR3: CASSDRYEQYF. In DNA form, the CDR3 reads TGTGCCAGCAGTGACCGCTACGAGCAGTACTTC.

This clonotype was counted many times. The chain uses TRBV5-6 and TRBJ2-3; D is perhaps TRBD1 (5 bases). V shed 1 base and J shed 0 bases, with 15 bases lying between them. The CDR3 spans 17 residues. Germline V lookup: CDR1 SGHDT, CDR2 YYEEEE. This chain's CDR3 is CASSLFKRGGSTDTQYF. In DNA form, the CDR3 reads TGTGCCAGCAGCTTGTTCAAAAGGGGCGGTAGCACAGATACGCAGTATTTT. The whole variable domain, filled in from reference TRBV5-6 and TRBJ2-3, reads DAGVTQSPTHLIKTRGQQVTLRCSPKSGHDTVSWYQQALGQGPQFIFQYYEEEERQRGNFPDRFSGHQFPNYSSELNVNALLLGDSALYLCASSLFKRGGSTDTQYFGPGTRLTVL.

As regards this clonotype: A single base separates this from a much larger clone, so it may be a read error. The chain carries TRBV5-5 and TRBJ2-7; D not certain. V was clipped by 4 bases and J by 3 bases, with 5 bases between them. This CDR3 has 11 amino acids. Germline loops: CDR1 SGHKS, CDR2 YYEKEE (reference sequence). The CDR3 is CASSPHYEQYF. The CDR3 nucleotides are TGTGCCAGCAGCCCCCACTACGAGCAGTACTTC.

The sample holds many counts of this clonotype. V and J are TRBV29-1 and TRBJ2-1; 7 bases map to TRBD2. The CDR3 contains 15 residues. Trimming cost V 6 bases and J 5 bases; bases outside gene matches: 13. Germline loops: CDR1 SQVTM, CDR2 ANQGSEA. The CDR3 coding sequence is TGCAGCGTCGGACTGACGGGGACTACCCACAATGAGCAGTTCTTC. Translation gives CSVGLTGTTHNEQFF.

Of note for this clonotype: Germline is not matched at one junction end, which may reflect a read error. This chain uses TRBV27 with TRBJ2-2; D is perhaps TRBD2 (7 bases). CDR1 and CDR2 from the germline V gene are MNHEY and SMNVEV (reference sequence). There are 15 residues in the CDR3. CDR3 in amino acids: CVSSPGGGGTGELFF. The CDR3 nucleotides read TGTGTCAGCAGTCCCGGAGGGGGGGGCACCGGGGAGCTGTTTTTT.

At least ten counts were recorded for this clonotype. The chain employs TRBV20-1 and TRBJ2-3; 8 bases are shared with TRBD2. Germline CDR1 and CDR2: DFQATT and SNEGSKA (reference sequence). The CDR3 loop spans 14 amino acids. V trimming: 6 bases; J trimming: 2 bases; junction bases outside the gene matches: 7. The CDR3 loop is CSAPPGGATDTQYF. The CDR3 nucleotides read TGCAGTGCCCCCCCCGGGGGGGCCACAGATACGCAGTATTTT.

This clonotype was observed at least ten times. The chain employs TRBV15 and TRBJ2-3; 7 nucleotides line up with TRBD2. The CDR3 extends over 16 amino acids. Germline assignment: CDR1 LNHNV and CDR2 YYDKDF (reference sequence). V gave up 0 bases and J gave up 4 bases; unmatched junction bases: 7. The CDR3 DNA reads as TGTGCCACCAGCAGAGACCGAGGGGAGGGTTCAGATACGCAGTATTTT. Translated: CATSRDRGEGSDTQYF. Based on the CDR3 plus reference TRBV15 and TRBJ2-3, the full variable domain is DAMVIQNPRYQVTQFGKPVTLSCSQTLNHNVMYWYQQKSSQAPKLLFHYYDKDFNNEADTPDNFQSRRPNTSFCFLDIRSPGLGDTAMYLCATSRDRGEGSDTQYFGPGTRLTVL.

V gene TRBV29-1 combines with J gene TRBJ2-5; D gene ambiguous. This CDR3 is built from 10 residues. Germline V gene lookup returns CDR1 SQVTM and CDR2 ANQGSEA. The V and J ends lost 4 bases and 2 bases respectively, with 2 bases between them. CDR3 region: CSVAQETQYF. CDR3 DNA sequence: TGCAGCGTTGCGCAAGAGACCCAGTACTTC.

This clonotype was found many times. J is TRBJ2-1 and V is TRBV7-9; 7 bases map to TRBD1. In germline, CDR1 is SEHNR, CDR2 FQNEAQ (reference sequence). There are 17 residues in the CDR3. Trimming at V came to 3 bases and at J to 4 bases, leaving 12 bases not matched to a gene. The CDR3 nucleotides are TGTGCCAGCAGCTTTCCGAATAACAGGGGATCGTACAATGAGCAGTTCTTC. Its translation: CASSFPNNRGSYNEQFF.

This clonotype was found many times. This rearrangement joins TRBV7-9 to TRBJ2-5; no definite D call. Trimming took off 0 bases at V and 8 bases at J, with 13 bases between the two ends. Germline loops: CDR1 SEHNR, CDR2 FQNEAQ (reference sequence). The CDR3 has 14 residues. The CDR3 sequence is CASSLAGGIETQYF. The CDR3 DNA reads as TGTGCCAGCAGCTTAGCTGGTGGGATAGAAACCCAGTACTTC.

This clonotype came up a few times. The rearrangement joins TRBV28 to TRBJ1-3; perhaps TRBD1 as D (6 bases). V gave up 8 bases and J gave up 1 base, with 12 bases separating them. The CDR3 length is 14 residues. Germline loops: CDR1 MDHEN, CDR2 SYDVKM. The CDR3 coding sequence is TGTGCCAGCGTCATTCAGGGGTCTGGAAACACCATATATTTT. Protein: CASVIQGSGNTIYF.

This sequence joins TRBV3-1 and TRBJ1-2, with D possibly being TRBD1 (6 bases). CDR1 is LGHDT and CDR2 is YNNKEL in the germline V gene (reference sequence). V was cut by 4 bases and J by 8 bases, with 23 bases left in between. The CDR3 covers 16 residues. Here the CDR3 reads CASSRLSGSGANGYTF. The CDR3 nucleotides are TGTGCCAGCAGCCGCCTGAGCGGGTCGGGGGCGAACGGCTACACCTTC. Full variable domain (rest looked up from reference TRBV3-1 and TRBJ1-2): DTAVSQTPKYLVTQMGNDKSIKCEQNLGHDTMYWYKQDSKKFLKIMFSYNNKELIINETVPNRFSPKSPDKAHLNLHINSLELGDSAVYFCASSRLSGSGANGYTFGSGTRLTVV.

The chain employs TRBV3-1 and TRBJ1-1; TRBD1 is a possible D gene (5 bases). V was trimmed by 2 bases and J by 1 base, leaving 8 bases between them. The CDR3 sequence is 14 residues long. CDR1 and CDR2 from the germline V gene are LGHDT and YNNKEL (reference sequence). The CDR3 protein is CASSQRDRNTEAFF. The CDR3 nucleotides read TGTGCCAGCAGCCAAAGGGACCGGAACACTGAAGCTTTCTTT.